This entry lists 14 T cell receptor beta chains sequenced from one sample in a study of T-cell reconstitution after alpha-beta-depleted transplantation in children (dated by TCRdb to about 2016). The library was obtained by PCR. The sequencer was an Illumina HiSeq 2500. TCR library preparation used molecular barcoding, with unique molecular identifiers applied to normalize quantification of the TCRbeta repertoire. In TCRdb, the public reads were trimmed at Q25 with fastp and aligned with MiXCR, with productive beta chains retained. One record per CDR3 amino acid sequence lists the most common genes and DNA. The sample table contains approximately 350,000 distinct CDR3 sequences; only one count was recorded for over 9% of them. The biggest ten clones account for 2% to 3% of the sample. The sequencing here drew on PBMCs from the stem cell graft donor, taken from the stem cell graft. Receptors were obtained from a human donor who donated a stem cell graft to a child with acute lymphoblastic leukemia.

J is TRBJ1-2 and V is TRBV27; D might be TRBD1 (5 bases). This CDR3 region has 13 residues. Germline-derived CDR1 and CDR2 are MNHEY and SMNVEV (reference sequence). Trimming pared 3 bases from V and 8 bases from J, leaving 13 bases between. The CDR3 here is CASSFGRAGGYTF. The DNA of the CDR3 is TGTGCCAGCAGTTTCGGGCGGGCAGGGGGCTACACCTTC.

Only a few counts were recorded for this clonotype. The chain employs TRBV20-1 and TRBJ1-4, with 8 bases fitting TRBD1. The CDR3 is 16 residues long. V gave up 4 bases and J gave up 0 bases; unmatched junction bases: 7. CDR1 DFQATT and CDR2 SNEGSKA come from the germline V gene (reference sequence). The CDR3 spells CSATDRGASTNEKLFF. As DNA, the CDR3 is TGCAGTGCTACCGACAGGGGAGCCTCAACTAATGAAAAACTGTTTTTT.

This clonotype came up many times. The V and J genes are TRBV15 and TRBJ2-1, with 9 positions matching TRBD1. The CDR3 spans 16 residues. Germline values: CDR1 LNHNV, CDR2 YYDKDF (reference sequence). The J segment lost 0 bases and the V segment lost 7 bases, leaving 7 bases of the junction unmatched. The CDR3 protein is CATNFGTGSSYNEQFF. The CDR3 region has the DNA TGTGCCACCAATTTTGGGACAGGGAGCTCCTACAATGAGCAGTTCTTC.

This clonotype was seen more than once but under ten times. This chain connects TRBV4-3 to TRBJ2-7, with D hard to call. Germline lookup yields CDR1 LGHNA and CDR2 YSLEER. V dropped 1 base and J dropped 5 bases, with 6 bases sitting between them. The CDR3 spans 12 residues. DNA for the CDR3: TGCGCCAGCAGCCAAGGCCGCGACGAGCAGTACTTC. Protein: CASSQGRDEQYF.

This clonotype was counted ten times or more. The chain has TRBV28 and TRBJ2-7; D tentatively reads TRBD1 or TRBD2 (5 bases each). CDR1 is MDHEN and CDR2 is SYDVKM in the germline V gene. CDR3 size: 11 residues. V was shortened by 8 bases and J by 9 bases, with 14 bases between the two germline ends. The CDR3 coding sequence is TGTGCCAGCCAGAAGGGGACGGGGCAGTACTTC. Translation: CASQKGTGQYF.

This clonotype appeared a few times. V usage is TRBV7-9 and J usage is TRBJ2-7, with D hard to call. CDR1 and CDR2 from the germline V gene are SEHNR and FQNEAQ (reference sequence). The CDR3 covers 15 residues. Trimming removed 2 bases from V and 2 bases from J, with 13 bases in between. CDR3 in amino acids: CASSLYSGRPYEQYF. CDR3 nucleotide sequence: TGTGCCAGCAGCTTATATTCGGGCCGGCCCTACGAGCAGTACTTC.

The chain couples TRBV6-1 to TRBJ2-1; D might be TRBD2 (6 bases). This CDR3 has 13 residues. The germline V and J ends were trimmed by 7 bases and 4 bases, with 11 bases remaining between them. The germline CDR1 and CDR2 sequences are MNHNS and SASEGT. CDR3 loop: CASTRDSYNEQFF. As DNA, the CDR3 is TGTGCCAGCACTCGGGACTCTTACAATGAGCAGTTCTTC.

The chain combines TRBV29-1 with TRBJ2-1; unclear D gene. CDR3 length: 10 residues. Looked up from germline, CDR1 is SQVTM and CDR2 is ANQGSEA. Between the trimmed V and J ends, which lost 4 bases and 6 bases, there was a span of 4 bases. The DNA of the CDR3 is TGCAGCGTTGGTCTCAATGAGCAGTTCTTC. It encodes CSVGLNEQFF.

In its sample, this clonotype was seen many times. This chain links TRBV5-1 with TRBJ2-3, with D possibly TRBD2 on 6 matching bases. Deletions cut 2 bases from V and 3 bases from J, with 16 bases between. CDR3 length: 16 residues. Germline V gene sequence: CDR1 SGHRS, CDR2 YFSETQ. The CDR3 loop reads CASSLGTSSTTDTQYF. DNA of the CDR3: TGCGCCAGCAGCTTAGGAACTAGCAGTACGACAGATACGCAGTATTTT.

This clonotype occurred a few times. The rearrangement links TRBV5-4 to TRBJ2-5; 11 positions match TRBD2. Unmatched junction bases numbered 10, after V lost 4 bases and J lost 2 bases. CDR1 and CDR2 (germline): SGHNT, YYREEE (reference sequence). The CDR3 contains 17 residues. The CDR3, as DNA: TGTGCCAGCAGCCGTCGGGGACTAGCGGAAGCACAAGAGACCCAGTACTTC. Amino acid sequence: CASSRRGLAEAQETQYF.

DNA for the CDR3: TGTGCCAGCAGTTGGGCTAGCCGGGGGACCCAGTACTTC. It codes for CASSWASRGTQYF. The chain joins TRBV27 to TRBJ2-5; D may be TRBD2 (5 bases). Per the germline V gene, CDR1 is MNHEY and CDR2 is SMNVEV (reference sequence). The CDR3 has 13 residues. V was clipped by 4 bases and J by 7 bases, with 13 bases between them.

This chain joins TRBV7-9 and TRBJ2-7; no firm D call. CDR3 size: 14 residues. Trimming took 5 bases from V and 5 from J, leaving 16 bases between them. Germline V CDR1 and CDR2: SEHNR, FQNEAQ (reference sequence). The CDR3 region is CASSPQPSVNEQYF. In DNA form, the CDR3 reads TGTGCCAGCAGCCCGCAGCCTTCCGTGAACGAGCAGTACTTC.

This clonotype appeared a few times. The genes are TRBV27 and TRBJ2-2; TRBD1 aligns across 10 bases. Germline assignment: CDR1 MNHEY and CDR2 SMNVEV (reference sequence). The CDR3 extends over 16 amino acids. After removal of 2 bases from V and 4 bases from J, the junction contained 4 bases not matched to a gene. As DNA, the CDR3 is TGTGCCAGCAGTTTAGAGGACAGGGGGGCCACCGGGGAGCTGTTTTTT. This encodes CASSLEDRGATGELFF.

This chain connects TRBV28 to TRBJ2-7, with 7 bases aligning to TRBD1. In germline, CDR1 is MDHEN, CDR2 SYDVKM. Losses at the gene ends were 6 bases for V and 3 bases for J; bases not matched to a gene: 11. The CDR3 has 15 residues. Written as DNA, the CDR3 is TGTGCCAGCAGCCGCCGGGACAGAGGTATCTACGAGCAGTACTTC. This sequence encodes CASSRRDRGIYEQYF. The whole variable domain, filled in from reference TRBV28 and TRBJ2-7, reads DVKVTQSSRYLVKRTGEKVFLECVQDMDHENMFWYRQDPGLGLRLIYFSYDVKMKEKGDIPEGYSVSREKKERFSLILESASTNQTSMYLCASSRRDRGIYEQYFGPGTRLTVT.